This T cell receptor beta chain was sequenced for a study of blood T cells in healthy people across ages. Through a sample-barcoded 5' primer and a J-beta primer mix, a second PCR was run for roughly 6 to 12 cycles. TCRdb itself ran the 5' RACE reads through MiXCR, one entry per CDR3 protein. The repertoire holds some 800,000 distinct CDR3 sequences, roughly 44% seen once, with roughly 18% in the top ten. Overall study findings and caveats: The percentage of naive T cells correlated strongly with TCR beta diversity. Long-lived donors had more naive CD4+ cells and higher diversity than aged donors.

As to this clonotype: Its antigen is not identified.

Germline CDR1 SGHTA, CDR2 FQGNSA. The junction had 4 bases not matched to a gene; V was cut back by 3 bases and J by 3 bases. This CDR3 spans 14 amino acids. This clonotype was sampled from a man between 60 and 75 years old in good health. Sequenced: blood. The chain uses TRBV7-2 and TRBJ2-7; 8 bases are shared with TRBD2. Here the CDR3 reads CASSFSGDVYEQYF. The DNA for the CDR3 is TGTGCCAGCAGCTTTAGCGGGGACGTCTACGAGCAGTACTTC.